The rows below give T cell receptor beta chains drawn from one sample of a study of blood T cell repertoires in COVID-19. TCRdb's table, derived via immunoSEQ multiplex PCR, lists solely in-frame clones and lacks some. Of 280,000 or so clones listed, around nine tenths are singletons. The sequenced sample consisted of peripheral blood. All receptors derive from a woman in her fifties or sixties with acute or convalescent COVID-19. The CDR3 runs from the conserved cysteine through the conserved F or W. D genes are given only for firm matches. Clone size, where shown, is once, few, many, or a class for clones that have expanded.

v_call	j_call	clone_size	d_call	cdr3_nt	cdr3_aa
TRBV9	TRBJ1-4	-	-	TGTGCCAGCAGCGAGGGGCCGACTAATGAAAAACTGTTTTTT	CASSEGPTNEKLFF
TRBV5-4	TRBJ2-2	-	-	TGTGCCAGCAGCCCGGTCGGTCCGGGGTGGAACACCGGGGAGCTGTTTTTT	CASSPVGPGWNTGELFF
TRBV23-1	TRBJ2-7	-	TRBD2	TGCGCCAGCAGTCGACAACTAGCGGGAGGGCCGGGTGGCTACGAGCAGTACTTC	CASSRQLAGGPGGYEQYF
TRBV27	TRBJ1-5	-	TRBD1	TGTGCCAGCAGTTTAGGGACAGGGTTTAGCAATCAGCCCCAGCATTTT	CASSLGTGFSNQPQHF
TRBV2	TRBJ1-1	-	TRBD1	TGTGCCAGCACGGGACAGCTTGGGGCTTTCTTT	CASTGQLGAFF
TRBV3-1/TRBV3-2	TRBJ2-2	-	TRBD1	TGTGCCAGAACGTGCTTTTCAGGGGGCACCGGGGAGCTGTTTTTT	CARTCFSGGTGELFF
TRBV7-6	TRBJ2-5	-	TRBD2	TGTGCCAGCAGCCCTTCCCCTAGCGGGCGAGAGACCCAGTACTTC	CASSPSPSGRETQYF
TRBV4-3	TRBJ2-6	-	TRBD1	TGCGCCAGCAGCCAAACAGGGGCACGCTCTGGGGCCAACGTCCTGACTTTC	CASSQTGARSGANVLTF
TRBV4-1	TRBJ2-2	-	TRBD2	TGCGCCAGCAGCCAATCTACGGCTAGCGGGGGTTGGACCGGGGAGCTGTTTTTT	CASSQSTASGGWTGELFF
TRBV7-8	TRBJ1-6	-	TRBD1	TGTGCCAGCAGCTTAGGGGCAGGGGGGATTAGCTCACCCCTCCACTTT	CASSLGAGGISSPLHF
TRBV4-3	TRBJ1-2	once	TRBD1	TGCGCCAGCAGCCCGGACAGGGATGGCTATGGCTACACCTTC	CASSPDRDGYGYTF
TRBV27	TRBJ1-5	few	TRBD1	TGTGCCAGCAGTTTAGGGACAGGGGGCAATCAGCCCCAGCATTTT	CASSLGTGGNQPQHF
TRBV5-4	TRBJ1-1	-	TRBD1	TGTGCCAGCAGCCCCCTGCACAGGGGGTCGGGGGGCACTGAAGCTTTCTTT	CASSPLHRGSGGTEAFF
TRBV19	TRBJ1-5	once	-	TGTGCCAGTAGTCCAGGGGTCCATAGCAATCAGCCCCAGCATTTT	CASSPGVHSNQPQHF
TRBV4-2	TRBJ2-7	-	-	TGTGCCAGCAGCCAAGTAACCGGGGTCGGGAACGAGCAGTACTTC	CASSQVTGVGNEQYF
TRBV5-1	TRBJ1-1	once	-	TGCGCCAGCAGCCCCACCGGGAAAGGGGGCACTGAAGCTTTCTTT	CASSPTGKGGTEAFF
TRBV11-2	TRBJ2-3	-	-	TGTGCCAGCAGCTCCCGCGGTAGCGGTAGCACAGATACGCAGTATTTT	CASSSRGSGSTDTQYF
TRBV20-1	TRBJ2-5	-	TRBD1	TGCAGTGCAAGTCTGTTATCGACAGGGAGACAGACCCAGTACTTC	CSASLLSTGRQTQYF
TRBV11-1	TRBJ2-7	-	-	TGTGCCAGCAGCTCGGTTTCAACTCGTCCTCGCGAGCAGTACTTC	CASSSVSTRPREQYF
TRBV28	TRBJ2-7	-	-	TGTGCCAGCAGTTCCACCTACGAGCAGTACTTC	CASSSTYEQYF
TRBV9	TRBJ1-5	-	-	TGTGCCAGCAGTGGGACTTGGGGCAATCAGCCCCAGCATTTT	CASSGTWGNQPQHF
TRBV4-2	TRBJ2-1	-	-	TGTGCCAGCAGTCCACGCCGGGGGGCGGGATACAATGAGCAGTTCTTC	CASSPRRGAGYNEQFF
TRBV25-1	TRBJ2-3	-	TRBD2	TGTGCCAGCAGTGAATCCTTCCGACTAGCGGGAGTCACAGATACGCAGTATTTT	CASSESFRLAGVTDTQYF
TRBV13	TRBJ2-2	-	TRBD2	TGTGCCAGCAGCTCCTTATCCCGACTAGCGGGTCCGAACACCGGGGAGCTGTTTTTT	CASSSLSRLAGPNTGELFF
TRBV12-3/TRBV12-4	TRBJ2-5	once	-	TGTGCCAGTACCAGGATAGCGCAAGAGACCCAGTACTTC	CASTRIAQETQYF
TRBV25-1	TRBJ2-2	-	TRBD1	TGTGCCAGCAGTGGACAGGGGTCCACCGGGGAGCTGTTTTTT	CASSGQGSTGELFF
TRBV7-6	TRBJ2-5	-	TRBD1	TGTGCCAGCAGAGTTTCACAGGGGGAGCGGCGGTCCGGGACCCAGTACTTC	CASRVSQGERRSGTQYF
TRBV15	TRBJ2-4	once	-	TGTGCCACCAGCAGAGATCGGGGTGGCAGGAACATTCAGTACTTC	CATSRDRGGRNIQYF
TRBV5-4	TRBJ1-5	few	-	TGTGCCAGCAGCTTGCAGGGAGGGAGCAATCAGCCCCAGCATTTT	CASSLQGGSNQPQHF
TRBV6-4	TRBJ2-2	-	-	TGTGCCAGCAGTGCGACAGGTCCCTCGGGCACCGGGGAGCTGTTTTTT	CASSATGPSGTGELFF
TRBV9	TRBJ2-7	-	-	TGTGCCACCGAGAGTCATCGGTTAGTCTACGAGCAGTACTTC	CATESHRLVYEQYF
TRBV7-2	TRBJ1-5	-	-	TGTGCCAGCAGCAGGGGAGGGGGGAGCAATCAGCCCCAGCATTTT	CASSRGGGSNQPQHF
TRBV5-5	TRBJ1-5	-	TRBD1	TGTGCCTCGACAGGGGACTCGAGCAATCAGCCCCAGCATTTT	CASTGDSSNQPQHF
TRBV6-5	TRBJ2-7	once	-	TGTGCCAGCAGACCCCAGGGGGGTGGCGAGCAGTACTTC	CASRPQGGGEQYF
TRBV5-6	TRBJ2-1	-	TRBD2	TGTGCCAGCAGGTTCCCGGGACTAGCGGGGGGCCCAAGCGAGTTCTTC	CASRFPGLAGGPSEFF
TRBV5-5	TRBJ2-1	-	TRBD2	TGTGCCACCTCTAGCGGGGGGAGCTCCTACAATGAGCAGTTCTTC	CATSSGGSSYNEQFF
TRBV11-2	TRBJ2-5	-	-	TGTGCCAGCAGCTTAGGTTACACCGAGACCCAGTACTTC	CASSLGYTETQYF
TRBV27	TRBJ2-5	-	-	TGTGCCAGCAGTCCACTGGGGCACCAAGAGACCCAGTACTTC	CASSPLGHQETQYF
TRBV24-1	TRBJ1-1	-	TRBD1	TGTGCCACCAGTGATTGGGACAGGAAGGTGGCTTTCTTT	CATSDWDRKVAFF
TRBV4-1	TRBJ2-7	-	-	TGCGCCAGCAGCCAAGGCGAGGTCCTTGCGGAGCAGTACTTC	CASSQGEVLAEQYF
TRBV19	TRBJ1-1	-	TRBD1	TGTGCCAGTAGTCCTACCGGGACAGGGGTCTATAACACTGAAGCTTTCTTT	CASSPTGTGVYNTEAFF
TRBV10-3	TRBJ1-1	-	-	TGTGCCATCAGTGAGTCGCTTTCCGGGACTTTCTTT	CAISESLSGTFF
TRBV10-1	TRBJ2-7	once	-	TGCGCCAGCAGCACTACAAGGGGGACCTACGAGCAGTACTTC	CASSTTRGTYEQYF
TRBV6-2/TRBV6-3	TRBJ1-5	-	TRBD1	TGTGCCAGCAGTTTATACAGGGGAAGGGGCAATCAGCCCCAGCATTTT	CASSLYRGRGNQPQHF
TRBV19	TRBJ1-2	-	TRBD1	TGTGCCAGTAGTCCGAGGGACAGGGGGCGCGGTAACACCTTC	CASSPRDRGRGNTF
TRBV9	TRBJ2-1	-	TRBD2	TGTGCCAGCGGACTAGGCGGTGAGCAGTTCTTC	CASGLGGEQFF
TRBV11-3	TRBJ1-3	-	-	TGTGCCAGCAGCGTCAGCTCTGGAAACACCATATATTTT	CASSVSSGNTIYF
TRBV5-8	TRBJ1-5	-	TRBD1	TGTGCCAGCAGCGCGACAGGGGGGTTAATTCGCAATCAGCCCCAGCATTTT	CASSATGGLIRNQPQHF
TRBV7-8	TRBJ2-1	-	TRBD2	TGTGCCAGCAGCTTAGTTAGCGGGGGAACCTACAATGAGCAGTTCTTC	CASSLVSGGTYNEQFF
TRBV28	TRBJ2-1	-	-	TGTGCCAGCAGTTTCGGACAGAATGAGCAGTTCTTC	CASSFGQNEQFF
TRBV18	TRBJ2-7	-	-	TGTGCCAGCTCACCATGGAGTAGCGGAACCTACGAGCAGTACTTC	CASSPWSSGTYEQYF
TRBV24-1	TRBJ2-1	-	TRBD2	TGTGCCACCAGTGATCGGGGAACTAGCGGGAGGTGGAATGAGCAGTTCTTC	CATSDRGTSGRWNEQFF
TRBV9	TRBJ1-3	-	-	TGTGCCAGCAGCGGCAAGCAGGGGCAAACCTTTGTTTCTGGAAACACCATATATTTT	CASSGKQGQTFVSGNTIYF
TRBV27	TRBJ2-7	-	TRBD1	TGTGCCAGCGGGAGGGACAGGGGTTTAGGCGAGCAGTACTTC	CASGRDRGLGEQYF
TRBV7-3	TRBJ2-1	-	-	TGTGCCAGCAGCCAACCTGGAGCCTATGAGCAGTTCTTC	CASSQPGAYEQFF